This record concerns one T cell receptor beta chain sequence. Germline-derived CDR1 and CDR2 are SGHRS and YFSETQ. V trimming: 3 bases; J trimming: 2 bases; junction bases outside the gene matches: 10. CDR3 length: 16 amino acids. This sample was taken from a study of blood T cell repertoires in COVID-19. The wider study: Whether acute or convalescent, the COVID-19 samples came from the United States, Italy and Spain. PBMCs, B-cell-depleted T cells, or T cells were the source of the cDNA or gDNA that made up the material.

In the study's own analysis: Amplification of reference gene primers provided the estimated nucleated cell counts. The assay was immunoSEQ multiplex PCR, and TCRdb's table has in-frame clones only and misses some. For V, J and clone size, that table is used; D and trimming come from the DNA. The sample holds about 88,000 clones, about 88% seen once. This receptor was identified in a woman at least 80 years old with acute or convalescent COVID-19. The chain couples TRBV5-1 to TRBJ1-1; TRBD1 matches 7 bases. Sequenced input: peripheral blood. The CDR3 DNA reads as TGCGCCAGCAGCTGGGGGGACAGCAGGAGAAACACTGAAGCTTTCTTT. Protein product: CASSWGDSRRNTEAFF. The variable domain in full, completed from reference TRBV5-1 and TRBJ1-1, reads KAGVTQTPRYLIKTRGQQVTLSCSPISGHRSVSWYQQTPGQGLQFLFEYFSETQRNKGNFPGRFSGRQFSNSRSEMNVSTLELGDSALYLCASSWGDSRRNTEAFFGQGTRLTVV.